Presented here are 27 T cell receptor beta chains from one specimen sequenced in a study of blood T cell repertoires in COVID-19. Repertoires were generated with immunoSEQ multiplex PCR, while TCRdb's copy carries only in-frame clones and drops some. The table lists 120,000 or so clones, 70% to 80% of them singletons, with about 40% in the top ten. Sample: peripheral blood. The origin of the receptors is a man aged 40-49 years with active or convalescent COVID-19.

The chain joins TRBV2 to TRBJ1-1; maybe TRBD1 (5 bases). Germline CDR1 reads SNHLY; CDR2 reads FYNNEI. The CDR3 consists of 13 residues. V was trimmed by 10 bases and J by 3 bases, leaving 15 bases between them. CDR3 DNA: TGTGCCACCAAAGGGGTAGGAGACACTGAAGCTTTCTTT. Translating gives CATKGVGDTEAFF. Full variable domain (outside the CDR3, taken from reference TRBV2 and TRBJ1-1): EPEVTQTPSHQVTQMGQEVILRCVPISNHLYFYWYRQILGQKVEFLVSFYNNEISEKSEIFDDQFSVERPDGSNFTLKIRSTKLEDSAMYFCATKGVGDTEAFFGQGTRLTVV.

The V call is TRBV19, the J call TRBJ2-2; a weak D match, TRBD2 (5 bases). This CDR3 is built from 16 residues. Germline V gives CDR1 LNHDA, CDR2 SQIVND (reference sequence). Trimming took off 5 bases at V and 1 base at J, with 14 bases between the two ends. For the CDR3, the DNA is TGTGCCAGTAGTCTCCCAACGGGAAGGAACACCGGGGAGCTGTTTTTT. It codes for CASSLPTGRNTGELFF.

This clone was seen only a few times. V gene TRBV7-2 combines with J gene TRBJ1-2; no clear D gene. V dropped 3 bases and J dropped 1 base, with 9 bases sitting between them. The CDR3 covers 14 residues. Germline CDR1 is SGHTA and CDR2 is FQGNSA. The CDR3 nucleotides are TGTGCCAGCAGCTTGGAGGGAATTAACTATGGCTACACCTTC. This gives the protein CASSLEGINYGYTF.

The gene calls are TRBV6-5 and TRBJ2-7; 9 positions match TRBD1. This CDR3 has 13 amino acids. Per germline, CDR1 MNHEY and CDR2 SVGAGI. V was clipped by 6 bases and J by 3 bases; unmatched bases: 3. The CDR3 spells CASSSGQGYEQYF. The CDR3 DNA sequence: TGTGCCAGCAGCTCGGGACAGGGCTACGAGCAGTACTTC.

The chain links TRBV29-1 to TRBJ1-1, with D maybe TRBD1 (6 bases). Trimming stripped 7 bases from V and 1 base from J, with 19 bases between. The germline V gene has CDR1 SQVTM and CDR2 ANQGSEA. This CDR3 has 15 amino acids. CDR3 coding DNA: TGCAGCGCCAGGCCAGAACAGGGATGGAACACTGAAGCTTTCTTT. Translated, it gives CSARPEQGWNTEAFF.

The rearrangement joins TRBV11-3 to TRBJ2-7; 8 bases are a match to TRBD2. This CDR3 has 18 residues. CDR1 is SGHNT, CDR2 YENEEA, per germline. With V trimmed by 0 bases and J by 0 bases, 10 bases remained unmatched. The CDR3 DNA reads as TGTGCCAGCAGCTTAGAGGCGGGGGGCCTTCCGAGCTCCTACGAGCAGTACTTC. Protein: CASSLEAGGLPSSYEQYF.

The table lists this clone with a few counts. J is TRBJ1-4 and V is TRBV2; tentatively, D is TRBD1 (5 bases). This CDR3 comprises 13 residues. Germline lookup yields CDR1 SNHLY and CDR2 FYNNEI. V was shortened by 9 bases and J by 7 bases, with 15 bases between the two germline ends. The DNA of the CDR3 is TGTGCCAGTTTGGACGCCGGGGGTGAAAAACTGTTTTTT. Translating it yields CASLDAGGEKLFF.

The chain joins TRBV27 to TRBJ2-7; a weak D match, TRBD2 (5 bases). The CDR3 is 14 residues long. The germline V gene has CDR1 MNHEY and CDR2 SMNVEV (reference sequence). V lost 1 base to trimming and J lost 5 bases, with 12 bases between them. CDR3 sequence: CASSLLDSTNEQYF. As DNA, the CDR3 is TGTGCCAGCAGTTTATTGGACTCCACCAACGAGCAGTACTTC.

The chain's CDR3 is CSVAGVIGGTEAFF. For the CDR3, the DNA is TGCAGCGTTGCCGGGGTTATAGGGGGCACTGAAGCTTTCTTT. The V call is TRBV29-1, the J call TRBJ1-1, with a possible D match to TRBD1 (6 bases). Germline V CDR1 and CDR2: SQVTM, ANQGSEA. The ends were cut back, 4 bases at V and 4 bases at J, with 16 bases in the middle. The CDR3 has 14 residues. The full variable domain, completed using reference TRBV29-1 and TRBJ1-1, is SAVISQKPSRDICQRGTSLTIQCQVDSQVTMMFWYRQQPGQSLTLIATANQGSEATYESGFVIDKFPISRPNLTFSTLTVSNMSPEDSSIYLCSVAGVIGGTEAFFGQGTRLTVV.

The genes are TRBV29-1 and TRBJ1-2; TRBD1 aligns across 7 bases. CDR1 and CDR2 from the germline V gene are SQVTM and ANQGSEA. This CDR3 is built from 12 residues. Trimming cost V 7 bases and J 7 bases; bases outside gene matches: 9. CDR3 coding DNA: TGCAGCGATTCAGGGGGGAATGTTGGCTACACCTTC. This codes for CSDSGGNVGYTF.

This chain uses TRBV2 with TRBJ2-7; perhaps TRBD2 as D (6 bases). This CDR3 contains 16 residues. The V and J ends lost 5 bases and 0 bases respectively, with 17 bases between them. In germline, CDR1 is SNHLY, CDR2 FYNNEI. The CDR3 reads CASSPLEGLSSYEQYF. Written as DNA, the CDR3 is TGTGCCAGCAGTCCCCTGGAGGGCTTGAGCTCCTACGAGCAGTACTTC.

This rearrangement joins TRBV7-3 to TRBJ2-7; TRBD2 is a possible D gene (5 bases). The CDR3 length is 14 residues. CDR1 is SGHTA, CDR2 FQGTGA, per germline. Trimming removed 5 bases at V and 0 bases at J, with 11 bases between. CDR3 in DNA: TGTGCCAGCAGCCCCTCGGGGAGCTCCTACGAGCAGTACTTC. Translation gives CASSPSGSSYEQYF.

The chain links TRBV5-1 to TRBJ2-1, with 11 bases fitting TRBD2. J lost 2 bases, V lost 3 bases, and 10 bases had no gene match. CDR1 SGHRS and CDR2 YFSETQ come from the germline V gene. The CDR3 totals 18 residues. The CDR3 DNA reads as TGCGCCAGCAGCTCCCCCGTAGCGGGAGGGCCGACCTACAATGAGCAGTTCTTC. Translated, it gives CASSSPVAGGPTYNEQFF.

The V gene is TRBV7-3, the J gene TRBJ1-1; D is possibly TRBD1 (5 bases). The germline gives CDR1 SGHTA, CDR2 FQGTGA. Trimming took 4 bases from V and 1 from J, leaving 10 bases between them. CDR3 size: 14 residues. CDR3 DNA sequence: TGTGCCAGCAGCTATCAGGGAGGGAACACTGAAGCTTTCTTT. Translating it yields CASSYQGGNTEAFF.

V gene TRBV14 combines with J gene TRBJ2-2; TRBD1 matches 8 bases. V shed 4 bases, J shed 4 bases, and the junction held 8 bases outside the gene matches. Germline CDR1 SGHDN, CDR2 FVKESK. The CDR3 is 16 residues long. CDR3 protein: CASSLLDDRGTGELFF. The CDR3, as DNA: TGTGCCAGCAGCCTCCTCGACGACAGGGGCACCGGGGAGCTGTTTTTT.

This chain connects TRBV4-1 to TRBJ2-3, with D maybe TRBD2 (6 bases). This CDR3 spans 14 amino acids. Trimming stripped 4 bases from V and 4 bases from J, with 12 bases between. CDR1 and CDR2 from the germline V gene are MGHRA and YSYEKL. CDR3 in amino acids: CASSLGGTPDTQYF. In nucleotides, the CDR3 is TGCGCCAGCAGCCTGGGGGGAACCCCAGATACGCAGTATTTT.

J is TRBJ1-2 and V is TRBV5-1; a possible D gene is TRBD1 (5 bases). Germline assignment: CDR1 SGHRS and CDR2 YFSETQ. CDR3 length: 14 residues. Trimming removed 5 bases from V and 4 bases from J, with 15 bases in between. The CDR3 DNA reads as TGCGCCAGCAGGCTCGGGACTGGCGGCTATGGCTACACCTTC. Protein sequence: CASRLGTGGYGYTF.

The rearrangement uses TRBV27 and TRBJ2-5; a possible D gene is TRBD1 (6 bases). The CDR3 is made up of 16 amino acids. V lost 10 bases and J lost 2, with 23 bases in between. Germline values: CDR1 MNHEY, CDR2 SMNVEV (reference sequence). As DNA, the CDR3 is TGTGCCACCAGGTCCTATAGACAGGCGAAACAAGAGACCCAGTACTTC. Translated: CATRSYRQAKQETQYF.

This clone has just a few counts. This chain connects TRBV11-2 to TRBJ2-1; 7 bases line up with TRBD1. V gave up 3 bases and J gave up 1 base; unmatched junction bases: 3. The germline CDR1 and CDR2 sequences are SGHAT and FQNNGV. The CDR3 is 15 residues long. CDR3 protein: CASSFRGLSYNEQFF. The CDR3 bases are TGTGCCAGCAGCTTTAGGGGGCTGTCCTACAATGAGCAGTTCTTC.

The CDR3 coding sequence is TGCGCCAGCAGCCCCCCTTTTGGGGCCACTAATGAAAAACTGTTTTTT. Translated: CASSPPFGATNEKLFF. The V gene is TRBV4-1, the J gene TRBJ1-4, with D possibly matching TRBD1 (5 bases). Germline V gene lookup returns CDR1 MGHRA and CDR2 YSYEKL. CDR3 length equals 16 residues. The ends were cut back, 4 bases at V and 2 bases at J, with 14 bases in the middle.

The CDR3 is CSVKGARYEQYF. The DNA of the CDR3 is TGCAGCGTTAAGGGGGCGCGGTACGAGCAGTACTTC. The genes are TRBV29-1 and TRBJ2-7; 7 positions agree with TRBD1. J lost 4 bases, V lost 5 bases, and 5 bases had no gene match. The CDR3 runs 12 residues. Germline V gene sequence: CDR1 SQVTM, CDR2 ANQGSEA.

The chain joins TRBV6-5 to TRBJ1-3, with 8 nucleotides matching TRBD1. CDR3 length: 15 residues. In germline, CDR1 is MNHEY, CDR2 SVGAGI. V was pared by 11 bases and J by 3 bases, with 12 bases of the junction left unmatched. CDR3: CAAEDRVGIGNTIYF. CDR3 sequence (DNA): TGTGCCGCGGAGGACAGGGTGGGCATTGGAAACACCATATATTTT.

The rearrangement links TRBV2 to TRBJ1-2; 10 bases map to TRBD1. Losses at the gene ends were 10 bases for V and 8 bases for J; bases not matched to a gene: 16. There are 15 residues in the CDR3. CDR1 and CDR2 from the germline V gene are SNHLY and FYNNEI. The chain's CDR3 is CAIPPATGGEGGYTF. The CDR3 nucleotides read TGTGCCATCCCCCCAGCGACAGGGGGCGAGGGAGGCTACACCTTC.

The chain is built from TRBV19 and TRBJ1-3, with 7 bases fitting TRBD1. This CDR3 spans 15 amino acids. The germline gives CDR1 LNHDA, CDR2 SQIVND (reference sequence). V lost 3 bases and J lost 1; bases outside the gene matches: 3. CDR3 DNA: TGTGCCAGTAGTATTGACAGGGAATCTGGAAACACCATATATTTT. Translation: CASSIDRESGNTIYF.

The chain recombines TRBV19 with TRBJ1-3; D gene ambiguous. V shed 3 bases and J shed 0 bases, with 12 bases lying between them. Germline CDR1 is LNHDA and CDR2 is SQIVND (reference sequence). This CDR3 comprises 16 residues. Written as DNA, the CDR3 is TGTGCCAGTAGTATCTACGGGGTTAACTCTGGAAACACCATATATTTT. Its protein is CASSIYGVNSGNTIYF.

V and J are TRBV19 and TRBJ2-1; TRBD2 matches 9 bases. CDR3 length equals 16 residues. The V segment lost 3 bases and the J segment 7 bases; nucleotides outside the gene matches: 10. Per germline, CDR1 LNHDA and CDR2 SQIVND (reference sequence). CDR3 sequence reads: CASSMGLAGVWNEQFF. CDR3 coding DNA: TGTGCCAGTAGTATGGGATTAGCGGGAGTTTGGAATGAGCAGTTCTTC.

The chain combines TRBV4-1 with TRBJ1-2; TRBD1 might be the D (5 bases). CDR3 size: 15 residues. V was pared by 0 bases and J by 4 bases, with 12 bases between. Germline CDR1 and CDR2: MGHRA and YSYEKL. CDR3 region: CASSQDNRQTYGYTF. CDR3 in DNA: TGCGCCAGCAGCCAAGATAACAGGCAAACCTATGGCTACACCTTC.